The 27 T cell receptor beta chains below come from one sample, sequenced in a study of blood T cell repertoires in COVID-19. The repertoire was sequenced with immunoSEQ multiplex PCR; TCRdb's copy has only in-frame clones and lacks some. The repertoire consists of approximately 250,000 clones, with approximately 89% occurring once and the leading ten covering around 9%. The sequenced sample consisted of peripheral blood. Receptor source: a middle-aged man with active or convalescent COVID-19.

The chain uses TRBV5-5 and TRBJ2-6; TRBD1 matches 8 bases. From germline, CDR1 is SGHKS and CDR2 YYEKEE (reference sequence). The J segment lost 0 bases and the V segment lost 3 bases, leaving 11 bases of the junction unmatched. The CDR3 runs 19 residues. The CDR3 protein is CASSSWGQVGPSGANVLTF. In DNA, the CDR3 is TGTGCCAGCAGCTCGTGGGGACAGGTGGGGCCCTCTGGGGCCAACGTCCTGACTTTC.

This clone was picked up one time. The V call is TRBV9, the J call TRBJ1-1; the D gene is possibly TRBD1 (5 bases). The V and J ends lost 0 bases and 1 base respectively, with 13 bases between them. Germline loops: CDR1 SGDLS, CDR2 YYNGEE. CDR3 size: 16 residues. The DNA for the CDR3 is TGTGCCAGCAGCGTAGGCGGGGACTTGAGGAACACTGAAGCTTTCTTT. Its protein product is CASSVGGDLRNTEAFF.

This chain links TRBV6-5 with TRBJ1-1; TRBD1 is a possible D gene (6 bases). The length of the CDR3 is 15 residues. Germline V gene data show CDR1 as MNHEY and CDR2 as SVGAGI. Trimming shortened V by 8 bases and J by 5 bases, and 21 bases separated the two germline ends. Written as DNA, the CDR3 is TGTGCCAGCCGAACGACAGGCGGTTCTGTTACTGAAGCTTTCTTT. Its translation: CASRTTGGSVTEAFF.

The chain combines TRBV18 with TRBJ2-2, with 8 bases identical to TRBD1. CDR1 is KGHSH, CDR2 LQKENI, per germline. V lost 3 bases and J lost 6; bases outside the gene matches: 12. The CDR3 sequence is 17 residues long. The CDR3 here is CASSPRMTGVVPGELFF. The CDR3 DNA is TGTGCCAGCTCACCTCGAATGACAGGGGTGGTTCCCGGGGAGCTGTTTTTT.

This chain joins TRBV30 and TRBJ1-5; perhaps TRBD1 as D (5 bases). The V end was cut by 0 bases, the J end by 3 bases, with 12 bases between. From germline, CDR1 is GTSNPN and CDR2 SVGIG (reference sequence). This CDR3 is built from 15 residues. The CDR3: CAWSVRRGVNQPQHF. CDR3 sequence (DNA): TGTGCCTGGAGTGTAAGGCGGGGGGTCAATCAGCCCCAGCATTTT.

To note about this clone: One end of the junction varies from germline; a read error may be responsible. The J gene is TRBJ2-1, the V gene TRBV19; 16 positions match TRBD2. This CDR3 is built from 15 residues. CDR1 and CDR2 from the germline V gene are LNHDA and SQIVND (reference sequence). The CDR3 loop reads CGTSGRGVSYNEQFF. CDR3 DNA sequence: TGCGGGACTAGCGGGAGGGGTGTCTCCTACAATGAGCAGTTCTTC. The whole variable domain, filled in from reference TRBV19 and TRBJ2-1, reads DGGITQSPKYLFRKEGQNVTLSCEQNLNHDAMYWYRQDPGQGLRLIYYSQIVNDFQKGDIAEGYSVSREKKESFPLTVTSAQKNPTAFYLCGTSGRGVSYNEQFFGPGTRLTVL.

Turning to this clone: One end of the junction varies from germline; a read error may be responsible. The rearrangement links TRBV7-2 to TRBJ1-6; D may be TRBD1 (6 bases). The CDR3 consists of 17 residues. Germline CDR1 reads SGHTA; CDR2 reads FQGNSA. Here the CDR3 reads CASRLVGQSSYNSPLHF. CDR3 DNA sequence: TGTGCCAGCCGCTTGGTGGGACAAAGCTCCTATAATTCACCCCTCCACTTT.

This clone was found a few times. This sequence joins TRBV24-1 and TRBJ2-2; the D gene is possibly TRBD2 (5 bases). CDR3 size: 13 residues. Germline V lookup: CDR1 KGHDR, CDR2 SFDVKD. V lost 6 bases and J lost 5, with 9 bases in between. CDR3 sequence reads: CATSREGTGELFF. In nucleotides, the CDR3 is TGTGCCACCAGTCGAGAGGGAACCGGGGAGCTGTTTTTT.

The chain employs TRBV4-1 and TRBJ2-5; 10 bases agree with TRBD2. V lost 4 bases to trimming and J lost 5 bases; unmatched junction nucleotides: 10. This CDR3 has 16 residues. Germline-derived CDR1 and CDR2 are MGHRA and YSYEKL. The DNA for the CDR3 is TGCGCCAGCAGCCGTGGAGCGGGGGGGCCTTGGGAGACCCAGTACTTC. This sequence encodes CASSRGAGGPWETQYF.

The count of this clone is one. V is TRBV28 and J is TRBJ1-5; a weak D match, TRBD1 (6 bases). The CDR3 runs to 16 residues. In germline, CDR1 is MDHEN, CDR2 SYDVKM. Trimming took off 1 base at V and 2 bases at J, with 12 bases between the two ends. The CDR3 nucleotides read TGTGCCAGCAGTTTATCGCCAGGGGCGGGCAATCAGCCCCAGCATTTT. Protein: CASSLSPGAGNQPQHF.

The chain is built from TRBV28 and TRBJ1-1; maybe TRBD1 (5 bases). This CDR3 region has 12 residues. The germline gives CDR1 MDHEN, CDR2 SYDVKM. Trimming shortened V by 2 bases and J by 6 bases, and 7 bases separated the two germline ends. CDR3 coding DNA: TGTGCCAGCAGTTTACAGGGCTCTGAAGCTTTCTTT. Residues: CASSLQGSEAFF.

On this clone itself: The same CDR3 can be traced to other DNA sequences in this sample. This chain uses TRBV5-4 with TRBJ2-3; D is perhaps TRBD1 (5 bases). The germline CDR1 and CDR2 sequences are SGHNT and YYREEE (reference sequence). Trimming shortened V by 1 base and J by 0 bases, and 6 bases separated the two germline ends. The CDR3 totals 14 residues. For the CDR3, the DNA is TGTGCCAGCAGCTTGCAGGGCAGCACAGATACGCAGTATTTT. Translation: CASSLQGSTDTQYF.

The chain employs TRBV5-1 and TRBJ1-2, with 7 positions matching TRBD1. Germline loops: CDR1 SGHRS, CDR2 YFSETQ. This CDR3 is built from 13 residues. The V segment lost 1 base and the J segment 8 bases; nucleotides outside the gene matches: 5. CDR3: CASSLTGENGYTF. As DNA, the CDR3 is TGCGCCAGCAGCTTGACAGGGGAAAACGGCTACACCTTC.

CDR3 sequence reads: CASLGTASTGELFF. CDR3 coding DNA: TGTGCCAGCTTAGGGACTGCCAGCACCGGGGAGCTGTTTTTT. This chain connects TRBV5-5 to TRBJ2-2, with TRBD2 as a possible D gene (6 bases). CDR1 SGHKS and CDR2 YYEKEE come from the germline V gene (reference sequence). Trimming left V 7 bases short and J 4 bases short, with 14 bases between. The CDR3 extends over 14 amino acids.

This chain joins TRBV6-5 and TRBJ1-1; D might be TRBD1 (5 bases). The CDR3 sequence is 15 residues long. V lost 0 bases and J 1 base, leaving 9 bases between the germline ends. Germline V lookup: CDR1 MNHEY, CDR2 SVGAGI. CDR3 in amino acids: CASSYSRGTNTEAFF. In DNA, the CDR3 is TGTGCCAGCAGTTACTCACGGGGGACGAACACTGAAGCTTTCTTT.

This rearrangement joins TRBV2 to TRBJ1-6; 8 bases align to TRBD1. The CDR3 has 16 amino acids. Germline CDR1 and CDR2: SNHLY and FYNNEI. Trimming removed 6 bases from V and 5 bases from J; junction bases left unmatched: 9. The CDR3 spells CASRDPGTGNNSPLHF. CDR3 in DNA: TGTGCCAGCAGAGACCCAGGGACAGGAAATAATTCACCCCTCCACTTT. Together with reference TRBV2 and TRBJ1-6, the CDR3 gives the full variable domain: EPEVTQTPSHQVTQMGQEVILRCVPISNHLYFYWYRQILGQKVEFLVSFYNNEISEKSEIFDDQFSVERPDGSNFTLKIRSTKLEDSAMYFCASRDPGTGNNSPLHFGNGTRLTVT.

The gene calls are TRBV7-3 and TRBJ2-3; 10 positions match TRBD1. Germline CDR1 and CDR2: SGHTA and FQGTGA. V was pared by 4 bases and J by 0 bases, with 7 bases of the junction left unmatched. The CDR3 consists of 17 residues. DNA for the CDR3: TGTGCCAGCAGCTCCCCCCGGGACAGGGGTAGCACAGATACGCAGTATTTT. It translates to CASSSPRDRGSTDTQYF.

The chain combines TRBV5-6 with TRBJ1-1, with 8 bases matching TRBD1. The CDR3 is 13 amino acids. V trimming: 4 bases; J trimming: 6 bases; junction bases outside the gene matches: 5. Per germline, CDR1 SGHDT and CDR2 YYEEEE. The DNA for the CDR3 is TGTGCCAGCAGCCCGACAGGGGACGCTGAAGCTTTCTTT. It codes for CASSPTGDAEAFF. The whole variable domain, filled in from reference TRBV5-6 and TRBJ1-1, reads DAGVTQSPTHLIKTRGQQVTLRCSPKSGHDTVSWYQQALGQGPQFIFQYYEEEERQRGNFPDRFSGHQFPNYSSELNVNALLLGDSALYLCASSPTGDAEAFFGQGTRLTVV.

V usage is TRBV20-1 and J usage is TRBJ2-7, with 9 bases aligning to TRBD2. Germline values: CDR1 DFQATT, CDR2 SNEGSKA (reference sequence). V dropped 3 bases and J dropped 1; count of bases not matched to a gene: 13. The CDR3 is 17 residues long. DNA for the CDR3: TGCAGTGCTAGTCTAATTATGCCGGGACTAGCTTCCTACGAGCAGTACTTC. It encodes CSASLIMPGLASYEQYF.

The CDR3 region has the DNA TGCGCCAGCAGCTTCAGGGGGAACTATGGCTACACCTTC. This encodes CASSFRGNYGYTF. The J gene is TRBJ1-2, the V gene TRBV5-1, with TRBD1 matching 7 bases. Germline V gene lookup returns CDR1 SGHRS and CDR2 YFSETQ. J gave up 2 bases and V 2 bases, and 0 bases lay outside the gene matches. The CDR3 is made up of 13 amino acids. The full variable domain, in which reference TRBV5-1 and TRBJ1-2 provide the parts outside the CDR3, is KAGVTQTPRYLIKTRGQQVTLSCSPISGHRSVSWYQQTPGQGLQFLFEYFSETQRNKGNFPGRFSGRQFSNSRSEMNVSTLELGDSALYLCASSFRGNYGYTFGSGTRLTVV.

The J gene is TRBJ2-1, the V gene TRBV5-1; D may be TRBD1 (6 bases). Germline V gene sequence: CDR1 SGHRS, CDR2 YFSETQ. Trimming took off 1 base at V and 6 bases at J, with 23 bases between the two ends. This CDR3 is built from 18 residues. This CDR3 reads CASSLWSLRGNAGNEQFF. CDR3 nucleotides: TGCGCCAGCAGCTTGTGGTCCTTGAGGGGGAATGCCGGCAATGAGCAGTTCTTC.

The rearrangement joins TRBV5-1 to TRBJ2-7; D is unresolved. There are 12 residues in the CDR3. V lost 7 bases and J lost 0, with 8 bases in between. Germline loops: CDR1 SGHRS, CDR2 YFSETQ. As DNA, the CDR3 is TGCGCCAGCGCCGAGGTCTCCTACGAGCAGTACTTC. Encoded protein: CASAEVSYEQYF.

The chain links TRBV6-5 to TRBJ2-5; tentative D call: TRBD1 (5 bases). The CDR3 covers 13 residues. Germline assignment: CDR1 MNHEY and CDR2 SVGAGI. The V and J ends lost 8 bases and 5 bases respectively, with 15 bases between them. CDR3 in DNA: TGTGCCAGCGCTACCCCGGCAGGGGAGACCCAGTACTTC. Residues: CASATPAGETQYF.

The chain joins TRBV2 to TRBJ2-7; 9 bases agree with TRBD1. This CDR3 has 13 amino acids. V was pared by 7 bases and J by 5 bases, with 6 bases of the junction left unmatched. Germline CDR1 is SNHLY and CDR2 is FYNNEI. The CDR3 is CASNNRDRDEQYF. The CDR3 DNA reads as TGTGCCAGCAACAACCGGGACAGGGACGAGCAGTACTTC.

This sequence joins TRBV5-1 and TRBJ2-5; 14 bases agree with TRBD2. The CDR3 contains 16 residues. After removal of 4 bases from V and 4 bases from J, the junction contained 6 bases not matched to a gene. Germline lookup yields CDR1 SGHRS and CDR2 YFSETQ. The CDR3 reads CASSGGLAGGVETQYF. The CDR3 region has the DNA TGCGCCAGCAGCGGTGGACTAGCGGGGGGCGTAGAGACCCAGTACTTC.

V is TRBV7-6 and J is TRBJ2-1; 10 bases map to TRBD2. The CDR3 spans 16 residues. Germline V CDR1 and CDR2: SGHVS, FNYEAQ. The junction had 8 bases not matched to a gene; V was cut back by 1 base and J by 8 bases. In DNA, the CDR3 is TGTGCCAGCAGCTTAGGAGCGGGGGGGCGATTTGATGAGCAGTTCTTC. The encoded protein is CASSLGAGGRFDEQFF.

The rearrangement joins TRBV6-1 to TRBJ2-5; 9 bases align to TRBD1. The CDR3 contains 16 residues. Germline trimming cut 3 bases from V and 4 bases from J; bases unmatched to any gene: 9. Germline assignment: CDR1 MNHNS and CDR2 SASEGT. The CDR3 DNA reads TGTGCCAGCAGTGAGGGGACAGGGAGGTGGGGAGAGACCCAGTACTTC. Protein: CASSEGTGRWGETQYF.